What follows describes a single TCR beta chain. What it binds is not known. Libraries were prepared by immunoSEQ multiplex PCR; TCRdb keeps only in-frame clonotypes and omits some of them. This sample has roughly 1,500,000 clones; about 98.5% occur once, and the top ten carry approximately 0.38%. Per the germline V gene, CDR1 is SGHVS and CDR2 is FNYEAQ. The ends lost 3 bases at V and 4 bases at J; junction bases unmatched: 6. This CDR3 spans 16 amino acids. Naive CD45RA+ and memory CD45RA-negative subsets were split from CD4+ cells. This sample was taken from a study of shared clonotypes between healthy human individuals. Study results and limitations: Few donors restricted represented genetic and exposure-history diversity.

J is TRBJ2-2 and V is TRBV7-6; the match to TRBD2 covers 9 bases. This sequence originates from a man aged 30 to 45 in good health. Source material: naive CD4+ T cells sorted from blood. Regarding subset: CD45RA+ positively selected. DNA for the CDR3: TGTGCCAGCAGCTTGGTAGCGGGAGTAAGCACCGGGGAGCTGTTTTTT. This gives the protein CASSLVAGVSTGELFF.